Included here is one T cell receptor beta chain sequence, with context. The PCR used 60 Vbeta and 13 Jbeta primers. The method was immunoSEQ multiplex PCR; TCRdb's version includes in-frame clones alone and lacks a portion of them. The data hold roughly 190,000 clones, with roughly 80% observed a single time. The sample originates from a study of cytomegalovirus exposure and HLA in healthy donors. At the level of the study: Unique TCRs from HLA-typed donors, 80 million to 100 million of them, were held in an early data release.

The receptor's source is a woman in her fifties or sixties in good health and CMV-seronegative. Material for sequencing was PBMCs.

The CDR3 DNA is TGTGCCAGCAGCTTGAAGACGGGTTTCACGGGGGAGCAGTACTTC. This gives the protein CASSLKTGFTGEQYF. The rearrangement joins TRBV5-5 to TRBJ2-7; a weak D match, TRBD2 (5 bases). V dropped 1 base and J dropped 7 bases, with 18 bases sitting between them. The germline V gene encodes CDR1 SGHKS and CDR2 YYEKEE (reference sequence). This CDR3 spans 15 amino acids.